Listed below are T cell receptor beta chains from one sample, sequenced in a study of blood T cells in healthy people across ages. TCRdb itself ran the 5' RACE reads through MiXCR, one entry per CDR3 protein. Among approximately 1,000,000 distinct CDR3 sequences listed, 35% to 40% were seen once. The material sequenced was blood. The receptor source for this set is a man younger than 35 in good health. CDR3s include the opening cysteine and the closing phenylalanine or tryptophan. Fields, in order: clone size, D gene, J gene, V gene, CDR3 DNA, CDR3 protein. D genes are given only for firm matches. Size values are once, few and many counts, or a class for expanded clones, and some rows have none.

clone size: NA
D gene: NA
J gene: TRBJ1-2
V gene: TRBV18
CDR3 DNA: TGTGTCAGCTCACCACGGGGGGACATTCGTAACTATGGCTACACCTTC
CDR3 protein: CVSSPRGDIRNYGYTF

clone size: few
D gene: NA
J gene: TRBJ2-1
V gene: TRBV4-2
CDR3 DNA: TGTGCCAGCAGCCAAGTGGACTCGTTATTATACAATGAGCAGTTCTTC
CDR3 protein: CASSQVDSLLYNEQFF

clone size: few
D gene: NA
J gene: TRBJ1-2
V gene: TRBV10-3
CDR3 DNA: TGTGCCATCAGTGAGGAAGGGTTCAGGGATGGCTACACCTTC
CDR3 protein: CAISEEGFRDGYTF

clone size: NA
D gene: NA
J gene: TRBJ2-1
V gene: TRBV2
CDR3 DNA: TGTGCCAGCAGTGAAGACAGATCCTACGACAATGAGCAGTTCTTC
CDR3 protein: CASSEDRSYDNEQFF

clone size: NA
D gene: NA
J gene: TRBJ1-2
V gene: TRBV20-1
CDR3 DNA: TGCAGTGCTAGTTGGGGGGCCAGGACAAACTATGGCTACACCTTC
CDR3 protein: CSASWGARTNYGYTF

clone size: many
D gene: NA
J gene: TRBJ1-2
V gene: TRBV12-3/TRBV12-4
CDR3 DNA: TGCGCCAGCAGCTTTGACGGAAACTATGGCTACACCTTC
CDR3 protein: CASSFDGNYGYTF

clone size: NA
D gene: NA
J gene: TRBJ2-2
V gene: TRBV6-2/TRBV6-3
CDR3 DNA: TGTGCCAGCAGTTCACCCAGCGGTAACACCGGGGAGCTGTTTTTT
CDR3 protein: CASSSPSGNTGELFF

clone size: NA
D gene: NA
J gene: TRBJ2-1
V gene: TRBV13
CDR3 DNA: TGTGCCAGCAGCTTAGCACCGCAGGGGACTGAGCAGTTCTTC
CDR3 protein: CASSLAPQGTEQFF

clone size: NA
D gene: NA
J gene: TRBJ2-5
V gene: TRBV5-6
CDR3 DNA: TGTGCCAGCAGCTTGACCTACAGGGAGACCCAGTACTTC
CDR3 protein: CASSLTYRETQYF

clone size: NA
D gene: NA
J gene: TRBJ1-2
V gene: TRBV15
CDR3 DNA: TGTGCCACCAGCAGAGGTAGCAGGACTAACTATGGCTACACCTTC
CDR3 protein: CATSRGSRTNYGYTF

clone size: NA
D gene: TRBD1
J gene: TRBJ1-2
V gene: TRBV28
CDR3 DNA: TGTGCCAGCAGTACCCAGGGGGCTGATAACTATGGCTACACCTTC
CDR3 protein: CASSTQGADNYGYTF

clone size: once
D gene: NA
J gene: TRBJ2-1
V gene: TRBV6-1
CDR3 DNA: TGTGCCAGCAGTAGTCGGCTGGTCTACAATGAGCAGTTCTTC
CDR3 protein: CASSSRLVYNEQFF

clone size: once
D gene: NA
J gene: TRBJ1-1
V gene: TRBV25-1
CDR3 DNA: TGTGCCAGCAGATACGGGGCCGAAACTGAAGCTTTCTTT
CDR3 protein: CASRYGAETEAFF

clone size: NA
D gene: NA
J gene: TRBJ2-1
V gene: TRBV18
CDR3 DNA: TGTGCCAGCTCACCGCGTGAAAATGAGCAGTTCTTC
CDR3 protein: CASSPRENEQFF

clone size: once
D gene: NA
J gene: TRBJ2-7
V gene: TRBV11-2
CDR3 DNA: TGTGCCAGCACCAAGAGTAGTACCTACGAACAGTACTTC
CDR3 protein: CASTKSSTYEQYF

clone size: many
D gene: NA
J gene: TRBJ2-3
V gene: TRBV5-1
CDR3 DNA: TGCGCCAGCAGCTCCCGGGGGGCTGACACAGATACGCAGTATTTT
CDR3 protein: CASSSRGADTDTQYF

clone size: NA
D gene: NA
J gene: TRBJ2-3
V gene: TRBV5-1
CDR3 DNA: TGCGCCAGCAGCCCAGCTGCCTCTAGCACAGATACGCAGTATTTT
CDR3 protein: CASSPAASSTDTQYF

clone size: NA
D gene: TRBD2
J gene: TRBJ2-1
V gene: TRBV9
CDR3 DNA: TGTGCCAGCAGCGTAGAAGAGTTTGGGATCCTAGCGGGCTACAATGAGCAGTTCTTC
CDR3 protein: CASSVEEFGILAGYNEQFF

clone size: few
D gene: TRBD1
J gene: TRBJ1-2
V gene: TRBV6-5
CDR3 DNA: TGTGCCAGCAGTTACTCGAGAAGGGACAGAGACTATGGCTACACCTTC
CDR3 protein: CASSYSRRDRDYGYTF

clone size: few
D gene: NA
J gene: TRBJ1-3
V gene: TRBV12-3/TRBV12-4
CDR3 DNA: TGTGCCAGCAGTTTAGCCGGTGGAAACACCATATATTTT
CDR3 protein: CASSLAGGNTIYF

clone size: once
D gene: NA
J gene: TRBJ1-5
V gene: TRBV4-3
CDR3 DNA: TGCGCCAGCAGCCAAGATGGAACAGTCGGTCAGCCCCAGCATTTT
CDR3 protein: CASSQDGTVGQPQHF

clone size: NA
D gene: NA
J gene: TRBJ2-1
V gene: TRBV5-1
CDR3 DNA: TGCGCCAGCAGCGCACAGGCCGTGGATGAGCAGTTCTTC
CDR3 protein: CASSAQAVDEQFF

clone size: NA
D gene: NA
J gene: TRBJ1-1
V gene: TRBV5-6
CDR3 DNA: TGTGCCAGCAGCTTGCCGGACACAACAAACACTGAAGCTTTCTTT
CDR3 protein: CASSLPDTTNTEAFF

clone size: NA
D gene: NA
J gene: TRBJ2-7
V gene: TRBV21-1
CDR3 DNA: TGTGCCAGCAGCAAAGAGGATTACGAGCAGTACTTC
CDR3 protein: CASSKEDYEQYF

clone size: few
D gene: TRBD1
J gene: TRBJ1-1
V gene: TRBV7-9
CDR3 DNA: TGTGCCAGCAGCTTACCCTTAGGGACAGCGAACACTGAAGCTTTCTTT
CDR3 protein: CASSLPLGTANTEAFF

clone size: many
D gene: TRBD1
J gene: TRBJ2-3
V gene: TRBV4-2
CDR3 DNA: TGTGCCAGCAGCCAAGCGGGGAAGGACAGGGGCACAGATACGCAGTATTTT
CDR3 protein: CASSQAGKDRGTDTQYF

clone size: few
D gene: NA
J gene: TRBJ2-3
V gene: TRBV12-3/TRBV12-4
CDR3 DNA: TGTGCCAGCAGTGACGGGATGAGCACAGATACGCAGTATTTT
CDR3 protein: CASSDGMSTDTQYF

clone size: NA
D gene: NA
J gene: TRBJ2-3
V gene: TRBV4-2
CDR3 DNA: TGTGCCAGCAGCCAAGATTCCTGGGATACGCAGTATTTT
CDR3 protein: CASSQDSWDTQYF

clone size: few
D gene: NA
J gene: TRBJ2-4
V gene: TRBV4-3
CDR3 DNA: TGCGCCAGCAGCCAAGAAGGAAGGGGGAACATTCAGTACTTC
CDR3 protein: CASSQEGRGNIQYF

clone size: few
D gene: NA
J gene: TRBJ2-3
V gene: TRBV7-8
CDR3 DNA: TGTGCCAGCAGCTTAGCAGCTCCATATACGCAGTATTTT
CDR3 protein: CASSLAAPYTQYF

clone size: few
D gene: NA
J gene: TRBJ2-1
V gene: TRBV28
CDR3 DNA: TGTGCCAGCACCCGGCCGAGCTCCTACAATGAGCAGTTCTTC
CDR3 protein: CASTRPSSYNEQFF

clone size: NA
D gene: NA
J gene: TRBJ1-2
V gene: TRBV12-3/TRBV12-4
CDR3 DNA: TGTGCCAGCAGTTTAGATGGGGTTGGCTATGGCTACACCTTC
CDR3 protein: CASSLDGVGYGYTF

clone size: NA
D gene: TRBD2
J gene: TRBJ2-7
V gene: TRBV12-3/TRBV12-4
CDR3 DNA: TGTGCCAGCAGTCCAAGCCTAGCGGGGTTCTACAAGCAGTACTTC
CDR3 protein: CASSPSLAGFYKQYF

clone size: NA
D gene: TRBD2
J gene: TRBJ2-7
V gene: TRBV4-3
CDR3 DNA: TGCGCCAGCAGCCCGCGACTAGCGGGATGGTACGAGCAGTACTTC
CDR3 protein: CASSPRLAGWYEQYF

clone size: NA
D gene: TRBD2
J gene: TRBJ2-1
V gene: TRBV20-1
CDR3 DNA: TGCAGTTCGGGGTGGACTAGCGGTAACAATGAGCAGTTCTTC
CDR3 protein: CSSGWTSGNNEQFF

clone size: few
D gene: TRBD1
J gene: TRBJ1-2
V gene: TRBV25-1
CDR3 DNA: TGTGCCAGCAGTGCTTATGGACAGGGGGCCGGTGGCTACACCTTC
CDR3 protein: CASSAYGQGAGGYTF

clone size: NA
D gene: NA
J gene: TRBJ2-7
V gene: TRBV6-5
CDR3 DNA: TGTGCCAGCAGTTACGATCCCCAGGGGGGGGGCGAGCAGTACTTC
CDR3 protein: CASSYDPQGGGEQYF

clone size: NA
D gene: NA
J gene: TRBJ1-1
V gene: TRBV5-1
CDR3 DNA: TGCGCCAGCAGCTTGGGGGCCACTGAGGGTACTGAAGCTTTCTTT
CDR3 protein: CASSLGATEGTEAFF

clone size: NA
D gene: TRBD1
J gene: TRBJ2-7
V gene: TRBV10-3
CDR3 DNA: TGTGCCATCAGTGGACAGGGGGTCGAGCAGTACTTC
CDR3 protein: CAISGQGVEQYF

clone size: NA
D gene: NA
J gene: TRBJ1-5
V gene: TRBV4-2
CDR3 DNA: TGTGCCAGCAGCCAAGATAGGACACCGGATCAGCCCCAGCATTTT
CDR3 protein: CASSQDRTPDQPQHF

clone size: few
D gene: NA
J gene: TRBJ2-3
V gene: TRBV6-6
CDR3 DNA: TGTGCCAGCTTCGACAGACAGAGCACAGATACGCAGTATTTT
CDR3 protein: CASFDRQSTDTQYF

clone size: NA
D gene: TRBD1
J gene: TRBJ1-2
V gene: TRBV10-3
CDR3 DNA: TGTGCCATCACCGGGACAGGGGATCCTGGCTATGGCTACACCTTC
CDR3 protein: CAITGTGDPGYGYTF

clone size: NA
D gene: NA
J gene: TRBJ2-7
V gene: TRBV12-3/TRBV12-4
CDR3 DNA: TGTGCCAGCAGTCCTGACAGGACGACTATGTGGGAGCAGTACTTC
CDR3 protein: CASSPDRTTMWEQYF

clone size: few
D gene: NA
J gene: TRBJ1-2
V gene: TRBV5-1
CDR3 DNA: TGCGCCAGCAGCCCTACAGGTTTGGATGGCTACACCTTC
CDR3 protein: CASSPTGLDGYTF

clone size: few
D gene: NA
J gene: TRBJ1-1
V gene: TRBV7-6
CDR3 DNA: TGTGCCAGCAGCCACCGGGACAAAGGTTTGAACACTGAAGCTTTCTTT
CDR3 protein: CASSHRDKGLNTEAFF

clone size: NA
D gene: TRBD1
J gene: TRBJ1-1
V gene: TRBV3-1
CDR3 DNA: TGTGCCAGCAGCCAACGCAGGGGGCGCGATAGGACTGAAGCTTTCTTT
CDR3 protein: CASSQRRGRDRTEAFF

clone size: few
D gene: NA
J gene: TRBJ2-1
V gene: TRBV19
CDR3 DNA: TGTGCCAGTAGTATAGTTGGGACCTACAATGAGCAGTTCTTC
CDR3 protein: CASSIVGTYNEQFF